The rows below give T cell receptor beta chains drawn from one sample of a study of blood T cell repertoires in COVID-19. Data came from immunoSEQ multiplex PCR; TCRdb stores just in-frame clones and leaves some out. The data show 40,000 to 50,000 clones, under 90% seen once. Sequenced sample: peripheral blood. The receptors shown here come from a man in his forties or fifties with active COVID-19. CDR3s include the opening cysteine and the closing phenylalanine or tryptophan. The order of the fields is clone size, J gene, V gene, CDR3 protein. Some rows mark clone size as missing; the rest say once, few, many or name a class of expanded clone.

size: -
J: TRBJ1-5
V: TRBV18
CDR3: CASSPGREDQPQHF

size: -
J: TRBJ2-2
V: TRBV27
CDR3: CASSLVGTGGAGELFF

size: -
J: TRBJ1-4
V: TRBV28
CDR3: CASRPGQPNEKLFF

size: -
J: TRBJ1-4
V: TRBV11-2
CDR3: CASSLDRTRLFF

size: -
J: TRBJ2-1
V: TRBV7-6
CDR3: CASSQLTGSDGNEQFF

size: -
J: TRBJ1-1
V: TRBV7-9
CDR3: CASSTAGGVGAFF

size: once
J: TRBJ2-2
V: TRBV28
CDR3: CAGRQGAIGELFF

size: -
J: TRBJ2-1
V: TRBV14
CDR3: CASSQGRLAFSYNEQFF

size: -
J: TRBJ2-5
V: TRBV18
CDR3: CASSPGSLGGETQYF

size: -
J: TRBJ2-5
V: TRBV7-2
CDR3: CASTRDRGRETQYF

size: -
J: TRBJ1-1
V: TRBV19
CDR3: CASSIALTSTTEAFF

size: -
J: TRBJ1-1
V: TRBV6-5
CDR3: CASLVPGTKERAFF

size: -
J: TRBJ2-1
V: TRBV6-5
CDR3: CASSQTSMGGNEQFF

size: -
J: TRBJ1-2
V: TRBV21-1
CDR3: CASSKRQVCYTF

size: -
J: TRBJ1-1
V: TRBV11-3
CDR3: CASSPRDLNTEAFF

size: -
J: TRBJ2-4
V: TRBV11-3
CDR3: CASSLGQGGNIQYF

size: -
J: TRBJ2-3
V: TRBV7-2
CDR3: CASSLGGGASDTQYF

size: few
J: TRBJ2-6
V: TRBV2
CDR3: CASQDRVGANVLTF

size: -
J: TRBJ2-5
V: TRBV27
CDR3: CASSFGGTAQETQYF

size: -
J: TRBJ1-1
V: TRBV18
CDR3: CASSPQELNTEAFF

size: -
J: TRBJ2-5
V: TRBV12-3/TRBV12-4
CDR3: CASSLLRETQYF

size: -
J: TRBJ2-7
V: TRBV7-2
CDR3: CASSPGGYEQYF

size: -
J: TRBJ2-7
V: TRBV7-6
CDR3: CASSLGGGEAGYYEQYF

size: -
J: TRBJ2-3
V: TRBV7-6
CDR3: CASSQRASGRAKRLYF

size: -
J: TRBJ2-7
V: TRBV7-2
CDR3: CASSFSSGSLPEQYF